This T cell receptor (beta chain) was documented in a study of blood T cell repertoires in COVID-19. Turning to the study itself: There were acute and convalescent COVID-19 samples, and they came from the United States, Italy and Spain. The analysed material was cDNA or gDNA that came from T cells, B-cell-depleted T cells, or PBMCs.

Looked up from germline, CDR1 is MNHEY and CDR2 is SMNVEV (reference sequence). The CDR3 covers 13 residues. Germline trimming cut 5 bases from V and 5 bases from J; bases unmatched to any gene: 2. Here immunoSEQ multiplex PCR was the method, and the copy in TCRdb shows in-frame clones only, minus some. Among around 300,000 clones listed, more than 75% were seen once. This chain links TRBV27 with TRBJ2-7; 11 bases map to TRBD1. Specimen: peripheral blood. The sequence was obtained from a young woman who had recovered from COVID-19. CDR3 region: CASSGQGAHEQYF. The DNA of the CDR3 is TGTGCCAGCAGTGGACAGGGGGCACACGAGCAGTACTTC.